A single sample gave rise to the 5 T cell receptor beta chains below, sequenced in a study of T cell responses to AZD1222 COVID-19 vaccine. Assay: immunoSEQ multiplex PCR; the TCRdb copy retains only in-frame clones and omits some. The sample lists about 110,000 clones, 91% occurring once. The sample consisted of peripheral blood, taken on day 0 of AZD1222 vaccination. All receptors come from an adult in good health.

As DNA, the CDR3 is TGCAGCGTCCGGGACGGCGGGTCACCCCTCCACTTT. This codes for CSVRDGGSPLHF. V usage is TRBV29-1 and J usage is TRBJ1-6, with D possibly being TRBD1 (5 bases). The CDR3 extends over 12 amino acids. V was cut by 6 bases and J by 10 bases, with 13 bases left in between. The germline V gene encodes CDR1 SQVTM and CDR2 ANQGSEA.

The chain employs TRBV7-2 and TRBJ2-5; 9 positions agree with TRBD1. Germline CDR1 SGHTA, CDR2 FQGNSA. The CDR3 runs 15 residues. Unmatched junction bases numbered 7, after V lost 4 bases and J lost 4 bases. CDR3 sequence: CASSWGQGEGETQYF. As DNA, the CDR3 is TGTGCCAGCAGCTGGGGACAGGGAGAAGGAGAGACCCAGTACTTC.

The V and J genes are TRBV6-5 and TRBJ1-4; TRBD1 aligns across 8 bases. V lost 2 bases and J lost 5; bases outside the gene matches: 7. This CDR3 region has 16 residues. From germline, CDR1 is MNHEY and CDR2 SVGAGI. CDR3 coding DNA: TGTGCCAGCAGTTACACTGGACAGGGAAAAAATGAAAAACTGTTTTTT. Its translation is CASSYTGQGKNEKLFF.

The rearrangement links TRBV14 to TRBJ2-1; 8 nucleotides agree with TRBD1. The germline V gene has CDR1 SGHDN and CDR2 FVKESK. The CDR3 runs to 13 residues. Germline trimming cut 5 bases from V and 8 bases from J; bases unmatched to any gene: 5. Here the CDR3 reads CASSSRQGYEQFF. The CDR3 DNA is TGTGCCAGCAGCTCACGACAGGGGTATGAGCAGTTCTTC.

The V gene is TRBV7-2, the J gene TRBJ1-6; D gene unclear. Deletions cut 3 bases from V and 2 bases from J, with 5 bases between. Germline values: CDR1 SGHTA, CDR2 FQGNSA. The CDR3 has 14 residues. CDR3 sequence (DNA): TGTGCCAGCAGCTTGGGTCCCTATAATTCACCCCTCCACTTT. It specifies CASSLGPYNSPLHF. The complete variable domain, with remaining parts taken from reference TRBV7-2 and TRBJ1-6, reads GAGVSQSPSNKVTEKGKDVELRCDPISGHTALYWYRQSLGQGLEFLIYFQGNSAPDKSGLPSDRFSAERTGGSVSTLTIQRTQQEDSAVYLCASSLGPYNSPLHFGNGTRLTVT.